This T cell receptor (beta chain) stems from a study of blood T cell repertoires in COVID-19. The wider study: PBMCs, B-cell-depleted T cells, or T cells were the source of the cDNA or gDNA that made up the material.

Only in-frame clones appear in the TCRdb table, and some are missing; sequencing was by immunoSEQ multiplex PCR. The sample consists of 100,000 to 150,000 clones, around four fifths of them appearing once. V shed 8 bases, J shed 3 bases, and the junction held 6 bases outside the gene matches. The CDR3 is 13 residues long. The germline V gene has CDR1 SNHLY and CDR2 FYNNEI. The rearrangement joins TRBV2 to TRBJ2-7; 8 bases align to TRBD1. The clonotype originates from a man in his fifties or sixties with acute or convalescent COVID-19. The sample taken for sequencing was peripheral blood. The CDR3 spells CASRGQVNYEQYF. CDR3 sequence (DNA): TGTGCCAGCCGGGGACAGGTAAACTACGAGCAGTACTTC.